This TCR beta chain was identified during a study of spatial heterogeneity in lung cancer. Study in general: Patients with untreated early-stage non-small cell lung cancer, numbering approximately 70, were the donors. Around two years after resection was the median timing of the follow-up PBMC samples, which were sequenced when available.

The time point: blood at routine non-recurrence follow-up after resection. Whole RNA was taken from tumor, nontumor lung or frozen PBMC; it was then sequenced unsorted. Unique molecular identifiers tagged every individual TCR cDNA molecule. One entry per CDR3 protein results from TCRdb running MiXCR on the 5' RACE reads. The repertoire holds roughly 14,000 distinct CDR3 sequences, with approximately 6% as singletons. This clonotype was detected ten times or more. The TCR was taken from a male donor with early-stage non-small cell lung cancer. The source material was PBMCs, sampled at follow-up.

The CDR3 nucleotides read TGTGCCAGCAGTGAATGGTCAGGAATCCCGGAGACCCAGTACTTC. Its protein is CASSEWSGIPETQYF. The gene calls are TRBV25-1 and TRBJ2-5; no reliable D call. Looked up from germline, CDR1 is MGHDK and CDR2 is SYGVNS. V lost 1 base, J lost 5 bases, and 14 bases lay in between. The CDR3 has 15 residues.